A single sample gave rise to the 23 T cell receptor beta chains below, sequenced in a study of T cells in tumors after PD-1 blockade. The table came from immunoSEQ multiplex PCR; TCRdb's copy has only in-frame clones and leaves some out. Here the sample spans about 47,000 clones, roughly 84% being singletons. Material: PBMCs, obtained before anti-PD-1 therapy. The source is a human donor with advanced basal cell or squamous cell carcinoma (not recorded which).

This chain uses TRBV12-3 or TRBV12-4 with TRBJ1-2; 8 nucleotides align to TRBD1. The V gene end was trimmed by 8 bases and the J gene end by 7 bases; junction bases not matched to a gene: 9. CDR3 size: 13 residues. The CDR3 region is CASGRDRSGGYTF. CDR3 nucleotides: TGTGCCAGCGGCCGGGACAGGAGTGGTGGCTACACCTTC.

The chain links TRBV28 to TRBJ2-7, with D possibly being TRBD1 (5 bases). This CDR3 has 14 residues. V lost 5 bases, J lost 2 bases, and 13 bases lay in between. The V gene's germline CDR1 is MDHEN and CDR2 SYDVKM. The CDR3 coding sequence is TGTGCCAGCAGTAGCCAGGGAATCGCCTACGAGCAGTACTTC. Translation gives CASSSQGIAYEQYF.

This CDR3 reads CASSLSYEQYF. DNA for the CDR3: TGTGCCAGCAGCTTATCCTACGAGCAGTACTTC. The rearrangement joins TRBV2 to TRBJ2-7; D is unresolved. This CDR3 is 11 amino acids long. Trimming took off 6 bases at V and 1 base at J, with 4 bases between the two ends. CDR1 is SNHLY and CDR2 is FYNNEI in the germline V gene.

The V call is TRBV4-2, the J call TRBJ2-1; tentative D call: TRBD2 (6 bases). Germline CDR1 and CDR2: LGHNA and YNFKEQ. The CDR3 has 19 residues. Trimming removed 0 bases from V and 0 bases from J, with 18 bases in between. CDR3 in DNA: TGTGCCAGCAGCCAAGAGGTTCAGGCGCGGGGAAGCTCCTACAATGAGCAGTTCTTC. As protein: CASSQEVQARGSSYNEQFF.

This chain links TRBV6-5 with TRBJ2-5, with D maybe TRBD2 (5 bases). Trimming shortened V by 6 bases and J by 5 bases, and 16 bases separated the two germline ends. CDR3 length: 14 amino acids. The germline V gene encodes CDR1 MNHEY and CDR2 SVGAGI. The chain's CDR3 is CASRWGGGEETQYF. The CDR3 DNA reads as TGTGCCAGCAGATGGGGTGGAGGTGAGGAGACCCAGTACTTC.

The chain combines TRBV24-1 with TRBJ2-5; a possible D gene is TRBD2 (5 bases). The CDR3 is 14 amino acids. Germline CDR1 and CDR2: KGHDR and SFDVKD. V dropped 3 bases and J dropped 5 bases, with 12 bases sitting between them. This CDR3 is CATSDVGVGETQYF. The CDR3 bases are TGTGCCACCAGTGATGTGGGAGTCGGCGAGACCCAGTACTTC.

The J gene is TRBJ2-3, the V gene TRBV6-2 or TRBV6-3; 7 bases agree with TRBD2. This CDR3 contains 17 residues. Germline assignment: CDR1 MNHEY and CDR2 SVGEGT. V trimming: 2 bases; J trimming: 6 bases; junction bases outside the gene matches: 14. The CDR3 bases are TGTGCCAGCAGTTACACATGGGGGGGTGTAAATGTGGATACGCAGTATTTT. Its translation is CASSYTWGGVNVDTQYF.

J is TRBJ1-5 and V is TRBV25-1; TRBD1 is a possible D gene (5 bases). The germline gives CDR1 MGHDK, CDR2 SYGVNS. V lost 3 bases, J lost 7 bases, and 13 bases lay in between. This CDR3 comprises 14 residues. CDR3 residues: CASSDGGNLQPQHF. For the CDR3, the DNA is TGTGCCAGCAGTGATGGGGGGAACTTGCAGCCCCAGCATTTT.

The rearrangement uses TRBV6-5 and TRBJ1-1; no definite D call. This CDR3 has 13 amino acids. V lost 4 bases to trimming and J lost 1 base, with 7 bases between them. The germline V gene encodes CDR1 MNHEY and CDR2 SVGAGI. In nucleotides, the CDR3 is TGTGCCAGCAGTTTGGGCTCGAACACTGAAGCTTTCTTT. This sequence encodes CASSLGSNTEAFF.

A few counts support this clone. This chain uses TRBV5-8 with TRBJ2-5; TRBD2 matches at 13 bases. Germline trimming cut 4 bases from V and 3 bases from J; bases unmatched to any gene: 6. Germline V gene sequence: CDR1 SGHTS, CDR2 YDEGEE. CDR3 length equals 16 residues. CDR3 DNA sequence: TGTGCCAGCAGCGCGGGGACTAGCGGGATGAAAGAGACCCAGTACTTC. The encoded protein is CASSAGTSGMKETQYF.

This chain joins TRBV12-3 or TRBV12-4 and TRBJ2-3, with D uncertain. The CDR3 consists of 11 residues. With 6 bases removed from V and 11 bases from J, the gap between germline ends came to 12 bases. The DNA of the CDR3 is TGTGCCAGCAGCTCCGTAGTGTGGCAGTATTTT. It is translated as CASSSVVWQYF.

V gene TRBV28 combines with J gene TRBJ1-6; maybe TRBD1 (5 bases). There are 16 residues in the CDR3. Trimming removed 6 bases from V and 7 bases from J, with 19 bases in between. The germline V gene has CDR1 MDHEN and CDR2 SYDVKM. This CDR3 reads CASSPEWTGGNSPLHF. The CDR3 region has the DNA TGTGCCAGCAGCCCGGAGTGGACGGGGGGAAATTCACCCCTCCACTTT.

The chain joins TRBV12-3 or TRBV12-4 to TRBJ2-7; D remains unclear. The CDR3 has 13 residues. Trimming left V 6 bases short and J 1 base short, with 10 bases between. CDR3 sequence reads: CASSPPESYEQYF. The DNA for the CDR3 is TGTGCCAGCAGCCCCCCCGAGTCCTACGAGCAGTACTTC.

The chain joins TRBV9 to TRBJ1-2, with 11 bases identical to TRBD1. The CDR3 contains 16 residues. Germline V gene lookup returns CDR1 SGDLS and CDR2 YYNGEE. J lost 5 bases, V lost 5 bases, and 11 bases had no gene match. The CDR3 nucleotides are TGTGCCAGCAGTGGGACAGGGGGACCGCCGGCTTATGGCTACACCTTC. Its translation is CASSGTGGPPAYGYTF.

This clone was found once. This sequence joins TRBV2 and TRBJ2-1; 12 nucleotides line up with TRBD1. Germline CDR1 SNHLY, CDR2 FYNNEI. The V segment lost 5 bases and the J segment 8 bases; nucleotides outside the gene matches: 4. The CDR3 extends over 14 amino acids. In DNA form, the CDR3 reads TGTGCCAGCAGTAGGGACAGGGGGCCCGATGAGCAGTTCTTC. Residues: CASSRDRGPDEQFF.

CDR3 bases: TGTGCCAGCTCACCATTTAGGCCCGAGACGAAAAGGAATGAGCAGTTCTTC. As protein: CASSPFRPETKRNEQFF. V usage is TRBV18 and J usage is TRBJ2-1, with D unresolved. Germline CDR1 reads KGHSH; CDR2 reads LQKENI. This CDR3 has 17 residues. V dropped 2 bases and J dropped 7 bases, with 21 bases sitting between them. The entire variable domain, with the rest obtained from reference TRBV18 and TRBJ2-1, is as follows: NAGVMQNPRHLVRRRGQEARLRCSPMKGHSHVYWYRQLPEEGLKFMVYLQKENIIDESGMPKERFSAEFPKEGPSILRIQQVVRGDSAAYFCASSPFRPETKRNEQFFGPGTRLTVL.

This chain connects TRBV28 to TRBJ2-7; 8 positions match TRBD1. The CDR3 sequence is 16 residues long. With V trimmed by 5 bases and J by 0 bases, 9 bases remained unmatched. Looked up from germline, CDR1 is MDHEN and CDR2 is SYDVKM. CDR3 sequence (DNA): TGTGCCAGCAGTCTCACCGACAGGGGTAACTCCTACGAGCAGTACTTC. Amino acid sequence: CASSLTDRGNSYEQYF.

The chain carries TRBV29-1 and TRBJ1-3; 7 nucleotides line up with TRBD1. The CDR3 has 16 residues. V was clipped by 6 bases and J by 0 bases; unmatched bases: 11. The V gene's germline CDR1 is SQVTM and CDR2 ANQGSEA. CDR3 loop: CSVNTGDSPSGNTIYF. In DNA form, the CDR3 reads TGCAGCGTCAATACTGGGGACAGCCCCTCTGGAAACACCATATATTTT. The variable domain in full, with the rest retrieved from reference TRBV29-1 and TRBJ1-3, is SAVISQKPSRDICQRGTSLTIQCQVDSQVTMMFWYRQQPGQSLTLIATANQGSEATYESGFVIDKFPISRPNLTFSTLTVSNMSPEDSSIYLCSVNTGDSPSGNTIYFGEGSWLTVV.

CDR3 residues: CASSPPSGQMDEQFF. The CDR3 bases are TGTGCCAGCAGCCCCCCAAGCGGACAGATGGATGAGCAGTTCTTC. The J gene is TRBJ2-1, the V gene TRBV3-1 (or the pseudogene TRBV3-2); D is possibly TRBD1 (6 bases). The germline gives CDR1 LGHDT, CDR2 YNNKEL (reference sequence). V gave up 4 bases and J gave up 8 bases, with 18 bases separating them. The CDR3 contains 15 residues.

This chain joins TRBV25-1 and TRBJ2-2, with D hard to call. The CDR3 consists of 13 residues. Germline values: CDR1 MGHDK, CDR2 SYGVNS. Trimming shortened V by 2 bases and J by 2 bases, and 3 bases separated the two germline ends. The CDR3 DNA follows: TGTGCCAGCAGTGAAACTAACACCGGGGAGCTGTTTTTT. It translates to CASSETNTGELFF.

V and J are TRBV15 and TRBJ2-1, with 8 bases identical to TRBD2. The CDR3 sequence is 14 residues long. Germline V gene sequence: CDR1 LNHNV, CDR2 YYDKDF (reference sequence). V lost 2 bases and J lost 6; bases outside the gene matches: 3. The CDR3 bases are TGTGCCACCAGCAGAACGGGACTAGGCAATGAGCAGTTCTTC. Amino acid sequence: CATSRTGLGNEQFF.

V usage is TRBV6-1 and J usage is TRBJ2-5; TRBD1 is a possible D gene (5 bases). The CDR3 runs to 15 residues. The V gene lost 3 bases and the J gene lost 5 bases, with 16 bases spanning the gap. CDR1 and CDR2 from the germline V gene are MNHNS and SASEGT. The CDR3 region is CASSDFGAGGETQYF. CDR3 coding DNA: TGTGCCAGCAGTGATTTTGGGGCAGGCGGTGAGACCCAGTACTTC.

This clone was seen just once. The chain carries TRBV5-6 and TRBJ1-6; 7 bases are shared with TRBD1. Per the germline V gene, CDR1 is SGHDT and CDR2 is YYEEEE. The CDR3 is made up of 14 amino acids. With 0 bases clipped from V and 9 bases from J, the junction kept 3 bases outside the gene matches. CDR3 amino acids: CASSLVQGSSPLHF. CDR3 nucleotides: TGTGCCAGCAGCTTGGTACAGGGGAGTTCACCCCTCCACTTT.